A selection of T cell receptor beta chains follows, all from one sample in a study of blood T cell repertoires in COVID-19. TCRdb keeps only in-frame clones here, not all; method: immunoSEQ multiplex PCR. The sample has 210,000 or so clones, almost 85% seen once. Sequencing was done on a sample of peripheral blood. The receptors shown here come from a woman aged 45-65 years with active or convalescent COVID-19. Both conserved end residues are part of each CDR3. A D gene is named only where the DNA matches it firmly. Size values are once, few and many counts, or a class for expanded clones, and some rows have none.

size,D,V,J,CDR3,DNA
.,TRBD1,TRBV19,TRBJ1-6,CASGETGKNSPLHF,TGTGCCAGTGGGGAGACAGGGAAGAATTCACCCCTCCACTTT
.,.,TRBV12-3/TRBV12-4,TRBJ1-2,CASSLGTYGYTF,TGTGCCAGCAGTTTAGGGACTTATGGCTACACCTTC
once,.,TRBV18,TRBJ1-1,CASSPMGGCNTEAFF,TGTGCCAGCTCTCCGATGGGAGGGTGTAACACTGAAGCTTTCTTT
.,TRBD2,TRBV11-1,TRBJ2-7,CASSARRLAGYEQYF,TGTGCCAGCAGCGCTAGGCGACTAGCGGGCTACGAGCAGTACTTC
.,TRBD2,TRBV4-2,TRBJ2-2,CASSQDEVGGAGEAGELFF,TGTGCCAGCAGCCAAGATGAGGTGGGCGGAGCGGGAGAGGCCGGGGAGCTGTTTTTT
.,.,TRBV18,TRBJ2-5,CASSPLSAGSETQYF,TGTGCCAGCTCACCACTGTCGGCGGGAAGTGAGACCCAGTACTTC
.,TRBD2,TRBV5-4,TRBJ2-5,CASSPRGAGGETQYF,TGTGCCAGCAGCCCTCGGGGGGCGGGAGGAGAGACCCAGTACTTC
.,.,TRBV3-1/TRBV3-2,TRBJ1-6,CASSPTLVGSSPLHF,TGTGCCAGCAGCCCGACACTTGTGGGCAGTTCACCCCTCCACTTT
.,.,TRBV2,TRBJ2-1,CASRKLSSGPRVGNEQFF,TGTGCCAGCAGGAAGCTCAGTTCCGGGCCGAGGGTGGGGAATGAGCAGTTCTTC
.,TRBD1,TRBV18,TRBJ1-4,CASSLTGGSEKLFF,TGTGCCAGCTCGCTTACAGGGGGAAGTGAAAAACTGTTTTTT
.,TRBD1,TRBV29-1,TRBJ2-2,CSVEGQGTGELFF,TGCAGCGTTGAAGGACAGGGGACCGGGGAGCTGTTTTTT
.,TRBD1,TRBV6-1,TRBJ2-5,CASSEGTGGSQYF,TGTGCCAGCAGTGAGGGGACAGGCGGGTCCCAGTACTTC
.,TRBD1,TRBV24-1,TRBJ2-2,CATERTGEAGELFF,TGTGCCACCGAACGGACAGGGGAGGCCGGGGAGCTGTTTTTT
.,.,TRBV2,TRBJ2-5,CASRGHIAETQYF,TGTGCCAGCAGGGGACATATAGCGGAGACCCAGTACTTC
.,.,TRBV6-1,TRBJ1-6,CASSEARGVNSPLHF,TGTGCCAGCAGTGAAGCGCGGGGGGTTAATTCACCCCTCCACTTT
.,.,TRBV4-1,TRBJ2-3,CASSPTRLADTQYF,TGCGCCAGCAGCCCAACCAGGTTGGCAGATACGCAGTATTTT
.,TRBD1,TRBV5-1,TRBJ1-2,CASSATGGPGYTF,TGCGCCAGCAGCGCGACAGGGGGCCCTGGCTACACCTTC
once,.,TRBV5-1,TRBJ2-5,CASSLGAGGSSGQETQYF,TGCGCCAGCAGCTTAGGGGCAGGGGGGAGTAGTGGTCAAGAGACCCAGTACTTC
.,.,TRBV27,TRBJ1-1,CASSFGQTTPAFF,TGTGCCAGCAGTTTCGGACAGACCACCCCGGCTTTCTTT
.,TRBD1,TRBV11-3,TRBJ2-3,CASSSGQGITDTQYF,TGTGCCAGCAGCTCAGGACAGGGGATAACAGATACGCAGTATTTT
.,.,TRBV12-3/TRBV12-4,TRBJ1-5,CASSLGGGQPQHF,TGTGCCAGCAGTTTAGGGGGAGGGCAGCCCCAGCATTTT
once,TRBD1,TRBV6-4,TRBJ2-1,CASSQVPGQGAIEQFF,TGTGCCAGCAGTCAAGTACCGGGACAGGGGGCCATAGAGCAGTTCTTC
few,TRBD1,TRBV5-4,TRBJ1-2,CASSSQGMDGYTF,TGTGCCAGCAGCTCACAGGGGATGGATGGCTACACCTTC
.,TRBD1,TRBV5-1,TRBJ2-2,CASSLGSGTGGTGELFF,TGCGCCAGCAGCTTGGGTTCCGGGACAGGGGGCACCGGGGAGCTGTTTTTT
.,.,TRBV21-1,TRBJ1-4,CASSKVARWRNEKLFF,TGTGCCAGCAGCAAAGTAGCGCGGTGGCGGAATGAAAAACTGTTTTTT
.,.,TRBV7-3,TRBJ1-6,CASSLLSGSSPLHF,TGTGCCAGCAGCCTCCTCTCCGGGTCCTCACCCCTCCACTTT
.,.,TRBV7-9,TRBJ1-1,CASSLRGENTEAFF,TGTGCCAGCAGCCTCCGGGGTGAGAACACTGAAGCTTTCTTT
.,.,TRBV10-1,TRBJ2-3,CASSESWPDTQYF,TGCGCCAGCAGTGAGTCATGGCCGGATACGCAGTATTTT
.,TRBD1,TRBV6-5,TRBJ2-1,CASRTGPRDEQFF,TGTGCCAGCCGGACAGGGCCTAGGGATGAGCAGTTCTTC
once,TRBD1,TRBV25-1,TRBJ2-5,CASSEWGQYQETQYF,TGTGCCAGCAGTGAATGGGGACAGTATCAAGAGACCCAGTACTTC
.,TRBD2,TRBV7-6,TRBJ2-2,CASSLAPGGNTGELFF,TGTGCCAGCAGCTTAGCTCCGGGGGGGAACACCGGGGAGCTGTTTTTT
.,TRBD1,TRBV2,TRBJ1-1,CASRGTGQNTEAFF,TGTGCCAGCAGAGGGACAGGGCAAAACACTGAAGCTTTCTTT
.,.,TRBV20-1,TRBJ1-1,CSAPRAGEAFF,TGCAGTGCCCCAAGAGCTGGTGAAGCTTTCTTT
.,TRBD1,TRBV3-1/TRBV3-2,TRBJ1-4,CASSHRTRGNNEKLFF,TGTGCCAGCAGCCATCGGACCAGGGGGAATAATGAAAAACTGTTTTTT
once,TRBD1,TRBV5-1,TRBJ2-2,CASSPQGAYSTGELFF,TGCGCCAGCAGCCCACAGGGGGCGTATAGCACCGGGGAGCTGTTTTTT
once,.,TRBV18,TRBJ2-5,CASSPNWETQYF,TGTGCCAGCTCACCAAACTGGGAGACCCAGTACTTC
.,.,TRBV6-5,TRBJ2-2,CASRPQGLSGELFF,TGTGCCAGCAGACCACAGGGTTTGTCCGGGGAGCTGTTTTTT
.,TRBD2,TRBV13,TRBJ2-7,CASSPGTRGEQYF,TGTGCCAGCAGTCCCGGGACTAGAGGCGAGCAGTACTTC
.,TRBD2,TRBV7-9,TRBJ2-1,CASSDRQREGNEQFF,TGTGCCAGCAGCGACCGCCAGCGGGAAGGGAATGAGCAGTTCTTC
few,TRBD1,TRBV25-1,TRBJ1-2,CASSESRGRNYGYTF,TGTGCCAGCAGTGAATCCAGGGGGCGAAACTATGGCTACACCTTC
.,TRBD2,TRBV7-8,TRBJ2-3,CASSLVSGDDTDTQYF,TGTGCCAGCAGCTTAGTTAGCGGGGATGACACAGATACGCAGTATTTT
.,.,TRBV20-1,TRBJ2-4,CSANDAIQGNIQYF,TGCAGTGCTAATGACGCTATCCAGGGAAACATTCAGTACTTC
.,TRBD1,TRBV29-1,TRBJ2-6,CSVANTGVGANVLTF,TGCAGCGTTGCGAATACAGGGGTTGGGGCCAACGTCCTGACTTTC
.,TRBD1,TRBV7-9,TRBJ1-5,CASSLEGAGNNQPQHF,TGTGCCAGCAGCTTAGAGGGGGCAGGAAACAATCAGCCCCAGCATTTT
.,.,TRBV7-2,TRBJ2-3,CASTGAGSTDTQYF,TGTGCCAGTACAGGAGCGGGTTCCACAGATACGCAGTATTTT